This T cell receptor beta chain was retrieved from a study of cytomegalovirus exposure and HLA in healthy donors. As for the study in general: From about 179 million T cells, an earlier analysis saw some 120 million unique TCR beta sequences. Findings and limits, study-wide: In a later analysis, V- and J-gene trimming of beta chains associated with a DCLRE1C missense variant, replicated independently. In a later analysis, HLA-C alleles had the fewest associated TCRs, DRB1 alleles the most.

Germline V gene lookup returns CDR1 SGHRS and CDR2 YFSETQ. CDR3 length: 15 residues. V was clipped by 3 bases and J by 5 bases, with 17 bases between them. In the case of this clone: Its antigen is currently unknown.

Researchers ran the PCR with 60 Vbeta and 13 Jbeta primers. Here immunoSEQ multiplex PCR was the method, and the copy in TCRdb shows in-frame clones only, minus some. Counted here are roughly 130,000 clones, about 74% occurring once; the ten biggest clones make up around 4.1%. J is TRBJ2-5 and V is TRBV5-1, with D perhaps matching TRBD1 (5 bases). The sequence was obtained from a man younger than 35 in good health and CMV-seropositive. The source material was PBMCs. This chain's CDR3 is CASSSIRVRWETQYF. The CDR3 DNA follows: TGCGCCAGCAGCTCCATCAGGGTGAGGTGGGAGACCCAGTACTTC.